The 19 T cell receptor beta chains reported below all come from one sample, sequenced in a study of blood T cell repertoires in COVID-19. The method was immunoSEQ multiplex PCR; TCRdb's version includes in-frame clones alone and lacks a portion of them. The sample has about 180,000 clones; around nine tenths are singletons. Sequencing was carried out using peripheral blood. These receptors were obtained from a man aged 60-69 years with COVID-19, enrolled during active disease.

This clone was recorded once. The chain is built from TRBV18 and TRBJ1-2; D is unclear. The CDR3 is made up of 15 amino acids. V shed 0 bases and J shed 0 bases, with 8 bases lying between them. CDR1 and CDR2 (germline): KGHSH, LQKENI. The CDR3 loop is CASSPPAGANYGYTF. CDR3 nucleotides: TGTGCCAGCTCACCACCGGCGGGAGCTAACTATGGCTACACCTTC.

As concerns this clone: Different DNA sequences within this sample yield the same CDR3. CDR3 loop: CASSQDTGGNTIYF. CDR3 sequence (DNA): TGCGCCAGCAGCCAAGATACGGGGGGAAACACCATATATTTT. The chain recombines TRBV4-3 with TRBJ1-3; D not certain. The germline V gene has CDR1 LGHNA and CDR2 YSLEER. V was clipped by 0 bases and J by 4 bases, with 7 bases between them. This CDR3 is built from 14 residues.

The chain links TRBV19 to TRBJ2-2; 13 positions match TRBD2. The CDR3 is 16 amino acids. Germline V gene sequence: CDR1 LNHDA, CDR2 SQIVND (reference sequence). J lost 6 bases, V lost 7 bases, and 8 bases had no gene match. CDR3 sequence: CASTGLGLAGAGELFF. CDR3 coding DNA: TGTGCCAGTACCGGACTCGGACTAGCGGGAGCCGGGGAGCTGTTTTTT. Filled out from reference TRBV19 and TRBJ2-2, the complete variable domain reads DGGITQSPKYLFRKEGQNVTLSCEQNLNHDAMYWYRQDPGQGLRLIYYSQIVNDFQKGDIAEGYSVSREKKESFPLTVTSAQKNPTAFYLCASTGLGLAGAGELFFGEGSRLTVL.

The chain's CDR3 is CATSDSTGLNIQYF. Written as DNA, the CDR3 is TGTGCCACCAGTGACTCAACAGGGTTAAACATTCAGTACTTC. The rearrangement joins TRBV24-1 to TRBJ2-4; D may be TRBD1 (6 bases). The CDR3 spans 14 residues. Germline V gene sequence: CDR1 KGHDR, CDR2 SFDVKD. V dropped 4 bases and J dropped 6 bases, with 12 bases sitting between them.

This clone was picked up a small number of times. The chain links TRBV7-9 to TRBJ1-6; possible D gene TRBD1, 6 bases. From germline, CDR1 is SEHNR and CDR2 FQNEAQ (reference sequence). The length of the CDR3 is 15 residues. Trimming took 5 bases from V and 10 from J, leaving 18 bases between them. CDR3 protein: CASSGKQGRESPLHF. The CDR3 DNA reads TGTGCCAGCAGCGGTAAACAGGGAAGAGAGTCACCCCTCCACTTT.

A note on this clone: A much larger clone is a single base away; this may be a read error. V and J are TRBV9 and TRBJ2-2, with 7 bases aligning to TRBD1. The length of the CDR3 is 13 residues. J lost 6 bases, V lost 1 base, and 0 bases had no gene match. Germline CDR1 and CDR2: SGDLS and YYNGEE. The CDR3 sequence: CASSVQGAGELFF. CDR3 nucleotides: TGTGCCAGCAGCGTACAGGGGGCCGGGGAGCTGTTTTTT. Looking up the rest from reference TRBV9 and TRBJ2-2 gives the full variable domain: DSGVTQTPKHLITATGQRVTLRCSPRSGDLSVYWYQQSLDQGLQFLIQYYNGEERAKGNILERFSAQQFPDLHSELNLSSLELGDSALYFCASSVQGAGELFFGEGSRLTVL.

As concerns this clone: The sample has other DNA sequences that encode this CDR3 too. The rearrangement links TRBV12-3 or TRBV12-4 to TRBJ1-1, with 7 positions matching TRBD1. The CDR3 is made up of 13 amino acids. Trimming took 8 bases from V and 2 from J; bases not matched to a gene: 5. Here the CDR3 DNA reads TGTGCCAGCTCGCGGACAGGTAACACTGAAGCTTTCTTT. As protein: CASSRTGNTEAFF.

This clone has more than one count but fewer than ten. The chain has TRBV5-1 and TRBJ2-3; 7 bases match TRBD1. Unmatched junction bases numbered 10, after V lost 0 bases and J lost 0 bases. This CDR3 spans 18 amino acids. Germline V gives CDR1 SGHRS, CDR2 YFSETQ. In DNA, the CDR3 is TGCGCCAGCAGCTTGGATCTACAGGGGCCCTCTAGCACAGATACGCAGTATTTT. Protein sequence: CASSLDLQGPSSTDTQYF.

The rearrangement uses TRBV5-5 and TRBJ2-1, with 8 bases matching TRBD2. Germline V gives CDR1 SGHKS, CDR2 YYEKEE (reference sequence). The CDR3 length is 18 residues. J gave up 1 base and V 0 bases, and 9 bases lay outside the gene matches. CDR3 nucleotide sequence: TGTGCCAGCAGCTTGGGTGGCCGGCGCGGGAGGTCCTACAATGAGCAGTTCTTC. This gives the protein CASSLGGRRGRSYNEQFF.

This rearrangement joins TRBV27 to TRBJ2-2; 10 nucleotides line up with TRBD2. The CDR3 runs 18 residues. The germline V gene encodes CDR1 MNHEY and CDR2 SMNVEV (reference sequence). With 2 bases clipped from V and 7 bases from J, the junction kept 13 bases outside the gene matches. The CDR3 sequence is CASSLRGTSGVMGGELFF. The CDR3 nucleotides are TGTGCCAGCAGTTTAAGGGGCACTAGCGGGGTAATGGGCGGGGAGCTGTTTTTT.

V and J are TRBV13 and TRBJ1-4, with 10 bases lining up with TRBD1. With V trimmed by 3 bases and J by 6 bases, 7 bases remained unmatched. The CDR3 length is 16 residues. In germline, CDR1 is PRHDT, CDR2 FYEKMQ (reference sequence). CDR3 amino acids: CASSFWSGTGDEKLFF. As DNA, the CDR3 is TGTGCCAGCAGCTTTTGGTCCGGGACAGGGGATGAAAAACTGTTTTTT.

The V call is TRBV9, the J call TRBJ2-3; a possible D gene is TRBD1 (5 bases). There are 14 residues in the CDR3. Germline V gene sequence: CDR1 SGDLS, CDR2 YYNGEE. V dropped 4 bases and J dropped 0 bases, with 9 bases sitting between them. In DNA, the CDR3 is TGTGCCAGCAGCCTCAGGGCTAGCACAGATACGCAGTATTTT. This sequence encodes CASSLRASTDTQYF.

This clone has a handful of counts. V and J are TRBV10-3 and TRBJ2-7; TRBD1 is a possible D gene (5 bases). This CDR3 has 13 residues. Germline V lookup: CDR1 ENHRY, CDR2 SYGVKD. Trimming shortened V by 3 bases and J by 1 base, and 7 bases separated the two germline ends. CDR3 DNA: TGTGCCATCAGTGATCAGGGTTCCTACGAGCAGTACTTC. Translating gives CAISDQGSYEQYF.

This chain connects TRBV7-2 to TRBJ2-5, with 7 bases aligning to TRBD2. Unmatched junction bases numbered 6, after V lost 2 bases and J lost 0 bases. The CDR3 is made up of 16 amino acids. The germline V gene encodes CDR1 SGHTA and CDR2 FQGNSA. The DNA of the CDR3 is TGTGCCAGCAGCTTAAACGGCGGGGGATACCAAGAGACCCAGTACTTC. This codes for CASSLNGGGYQETQYF.

This chain links TRBV6-1 with TRBJ1-3, with a weak D call TRBD1 (6 bases). Trimming left V 2 bases short and J 9 bases short, with 17 bases between. Per the germline V gene, CDR1 is MNHNS and CDR2 is SASEGT. This CDR3 contains 15 residues. The CDR3 loop is CASSESIQGSRTIYF. The CDR3 DNA sequence: TGTGCCAGCAGTGAATCGATCCAGGGGTCGCGCACCATATATTTT.

This chain joins TRBV19 and TRBJ1-5, with TRBD1 as a possible D gene (5 bases). Trimming took off 6 bases at V and 6 bases at J, with 15 bases between the two ends. The CDR3 is 14 amino acids. Germline CDR1 is LNHDA and CDR2 is SQIVND (reference sequence). The CDR3 spells CASRPGHIGQPQHF. CDR3 nucleotide sequence: TGTGCCAGTAGACCTGGACACATTGGTCAGCCCCAGCATTTT.

The chain recombines TRBV4-1 with TRBJ1-3; 9 bases are shared with TRBD1. Trimming removed 3 bases from V and 4 bases from J; junction bases left unmatched: 10. The CDR3 covers 17 residues. Per the germline V gene, CDR1 is MGHRA and CDR2 is YSYEKL. CDR3 protein: CASSHGLTGTGGNTIYF. In nucleotides, the CDR3 is TGCGCCAGCAGCCATGGGTTGACCGGGACAGGGGGAAACACCATATATTTT.

The J gene is TRBJ1-5, the V gene TRBV4-3; D gene unclear. The V and J ends lost 0 bases and 2 bases respectively, with 5 bases between them. This CDR3 comprises 14 residues. Germline assignment: CDR1 LGHNA and CDR2 YSLEER. This CDR3 is CASSQEAGNQPQHF. CDR3 in DNA: TGCGCCAGCAGCCAAGAGGCAGGCAATCAGCCCCAGCATTTT.

The chain employs TRBV6-5 and TRBJ1-4; D remains ambiguous. The length of the CDR3 is 16 residues. Germline V gene lookup returns CDR1 MNHEY and CDR2 SVGAGI. V was pared by 0 bases and J by 0 bases, with 8 bases between. The CDR3 is CASSYSGGSTNEKLFF. The CDR3 nucleotides read TGTGCCAGCAGTTACTCGGGCGGGTCAACTAATGAAAAACTGTTTTTT.